This T cell receptor (beta chain) was recorded in a study of PD-1 blockade in classical Hodgkin lymphoma. TCRdb keeps only in-frame clones here, not all; method: immunoSEQ multiplex PCR. This table has 4,300 or so clones, about three quarters appearing once. In the case of this clone: The antigen is not known.

Study-wide findings and caveats: Newly diagnosed patients had diversity similar to the baseline diversity of complete responders. What caused the repertoire differences, perhaps disease activity or prior therapy, remains undefined. Nivolumab initiated under 1 year post-ASCT led to patient exclusion.

Each and every patient relapsed after autologous stem cell transplantation, and patients got differing brentuximab vedotin exposure. The investigators isolated CD8+ T cells from thawed PBMCs using magnetic negative selection. Best responses included complete response and partial response; otherwise, the best response was progressive disease. With 0 bases removed from V and 2 bases from J, the gap between germline ends came to 14 bases. CDR1 SGHTA and CDR2 FQGNSA come from the germline V gene. The CDR3 extends over 16 amino acids. Here the sequenced sample was CD8+ T cells from blood, taken at baseline. The rearrangement joins TRBV7-2 to TRBJ2-7, with D possibly TRBD2 on 5 matching bases. The sequence was collected from a human donor with classical Hodgkin lymphoma. DNA of the CDR3: TGTGCCAGCAGCTTAGCCGAGGACTTCTTCACCTACGAGCAGTACTTC. It specifies CASSLAEDFFTYEQYF.